The 6 T cell receptor beta chains below come from one sample, sequenced in a study of T cell repertoires in cytomegalovirus infection. TCRdb reanalysed the reads using MiXCR and keeps one entry per CDR3 protein. Found here are over 150,000 distinct CDR3 sequences, around 15% of them singletons; the top ten hold roughly 30%. Sequences were obtained from PBMCs. The receptors were sampled from a human donor in good health (CMV status not recorded). Some clones in this sample may be carry-over from other donors' samples.

This clonotype has a count of ten or more. The rearrangement links TRBV6-2 or TRBV6-3 to TRBJ2-1, with a possible D match to TRBD1 (5 bases). CDR1 and CDR2 from the germline V gene are MNHEY and SVGEGT. There are 12 residues in the CDR3. With 6 bases removed from V and 9 bases from J, the gap between germline ends came to 12 bases. The CDR3 here is CASSPDSPEQFF. DNA for the CDR3: TGTGCCAGCAGCCCCGACAGCCCTGAGCAGTTCTTC.

This clonotype was picked up a small number of times. V and J are TRBV29-1 and TRBJ2-7; 10 bases are shared with TRBD2. Germline V lookup: CDR1 SQVTM, CDR2 ANQGSEA. The CDR3 spans 13 residues. The V gene end was trimmed by 5 bases and the J gene end by 3 bases; junction bases not matched to a gene: 4. The CDR3 bases are TGCAGCGTTAGGGGACTAGCGCTCTACGAGCAGTACTTC. Its translation is CSVRGLALYEQYF.

This clonotype was picked up many times. This chain joins TRBV28 and TRBJ2-6; D unclear. Germline-derived CDR1 and CDR2 are MDHEN and SYDVKM. Trimming cost V 6 bases and J 4 bases, with 13 bases left between them. This CDR3 has 15 residues. CDR3 amino acids: CASRPSRNGANVLTF. DNA for the CDR3: TGTGCCAGCAGGCCGTCAAGAAACGGGGCCAACGTCCTGACTTTC.

This clonotype was detected a few times. V and J are TRBV12-3 or TRBV12-4 and TRBJ1-1; 7 bases map to TRBD1. The CDR3 spans 15 residues. V trimming: 2 bases; J trimming: 4 bases; junction bases outside the gene matches: 7. As DNA, the CDR3 is TGTGCCAGCAGTTTAATGGCAGGGGGAACCACTGAAGCTTTCTTT. This gives the protein CASSLMAGGTTEAFF.

This clonotype has just a few counts. The gene calls are TRBV2 and TRBJ1-3; no definite D call. The CDR3 spans 14 residues. In germline, CDR1 is SNHLY, CDR2 FYNNEI. Deletions cut 3 bases from V and 4 bases from J, with 10 bases between. The CDR3 spells CASSDSGLGNTIYF. The CDR3 region has the DNA TGTGCCAGCAGTGACTCGGGTCTGGGAAACACCATATATTTT.

This clonotype was picked up many times. V and J are TRBV12-3 or TRBV12-4 and TRBJ1-2; D call uncertain. The CDR3 runs to 11 residues. Trimming left V 6 bases short and J 7 bases short, with 9 bases between. This chain's CDR3 is CASRAKGGYTF. The CDR3 DNA sequence: TGTGCCAGCAGGGCCAAGGGTGGCTACACCTTC.